A single sample gave rise to the 29 T cell receptor beta chains below, sequenced in a study of T cell responses to AZD1222 COVID-19 vaccine. Profiling relied on immunoSEQ multiplex PCR, and the TCRdb table lists in-frame clones only, not all of them. The sample contains roughly 100,000 clones, more than 75% of which appear only once. The sequencing used peripheral blood, collected on day 0 of AZD1222 vaccination. The receptors come from an adult in good health.

The chain joins TRBV5-1 to TRBJ1-1, with a tentative D call TRBD1 (5 bases). Trimming removed 6 bases from V and 4 bases from J, with 16 bases in between. The CDR3 contains 14 residues. Germline V CDR1 and CDR2: SGHRS, YFSETQ. The CDR3 bases are TGCGCCAGCACTGAGGGGTCAGGGAGCACTGAAGCTTTCTTT. It yields the protein CASTEGSGSTEAFF.

The chain has TRBV7-3 and TRBJ2-5; D gene unclear. The germline CDR1 and CDR2 sequences are SGHTA and FQGTGA. V was clipped by 3 bases and J by 3 bases, with 8 bases between them. The CDR3 is 13 residues long. Here the CDR3 DNA reads TGTGCCAGCAGCTTTTCTAGGGAAGAGACCCAGTACTTC. Translation: CASSFSREETQYF.

This clone was seen a few times. The chain has TRBV5-4 and TRBJ2-2, with 9 bases lining up with TRBD1. Unmatched junction bases numbered 2, after V lost 0 bases and J lost 5 bases. This CDR3 has 15 residues. Germline V CDR1 and CDR2: SGHNT, YYREEE (reference sequence). CDR3 protein: CASSLGTGDTGELFF. CDR3 bases: TGTGCCAGCAGCTTGGGGACAGGGGATACCGGGGAGCTGTTTTTT.

This sequence joins TRBV5-4 and TRBJ2-2, with D tentatively TRBD1 or TRBD2 (5 bases each). Trimming took off 2 bases at V and 3 bases at J, with 11 bases between the two ends. The CDR3 is made up of 15 amino acids. Germline V gene lookup returns CDR1 SGHNT and CDR2 YYREEE (reference sequence). The CDR3 reads CASSLPGRDTGELFF. The CDR3 nucleotides read TGTGCCAGCAGCTTACCGGGACGGGACACCGGGGAGCTGTTTTTT.

The chain uses TRBV27 and TRBJ2-7; TRBD1 aligns across 10 bases. Per germline, CDR1 MNHEY and CDR2 SMNVEV (reference sequence). V was pared by 5 bases and J by 10 bases, with 11 bases of the junction left unmatched. This CDR3 comprises 14 residues. The DNA for the CDR3 is TGTGCCAGCAGTCCCGGGACAGGGGTCACCCGCCAGTACTTC. This translates into CASSPGTGVTRQYF.

DNA for the CDR3: TGTGCCAGCAGCTTAGAAGCTAGGAATTATCCCTACAATGAGCAGTTCTTC. The encoded protein is CASSLEARNYPYNEQFF. This chain links TRBV7-2 with TRBJ2-1, with D unresolved. The CDR3 runs 17 residues. The V gene lost 1 base and the J gene lost 2 bases, with 15 bases spanning the gap. In germline, CDR1 is SGHTA, CDR2 FQGNSA.

Of note for this clone: Sequence at one end of the junction differs from germline and may be a read error. The chain links TRBV12-3 or TRBV12-4 to TRBJ1-4; 9 positions agree with TRBD1. This CDR3 contains 12 residues. The CDR3 bases are TGTGCCAGCAGGACAGGGGGGAGGAAAACTGTTTTT. This codes for CASRTGGRKTVF.

The chain is built from TRBV2 and TRBJ1-6; TRBD1 might be the D (5 bases). The CDR3 is 14 residues long. V lost 2 bases, J lost 13 bases, and 15 bases lay in between. Germline V gives CDR1 SNHLY, CDR2 FYNNEI. The CDR3 here is CASSETRAAGPLHF. CDR3 DNA sequence: TGTGCCAGCAGTGAAACCAGGGCGGCAGGGCCCCTCCACTTT.

Only one count was recorded for this clone. The chain couples TRBV28 to TRBJ2-7, with D perhaps matching TRBD1 (7 bases). Per germline, CDR1 MDHEN and CDR2 SYDVKM. The CDR3 contains 15 residues. The V end lost 0 bases, the J end lost 3 bases, and 12 bases lay between the germline ends. CDR3 in amino acids: CASSLWWQGGYEQYF. CDR3 nucleotides: TGTGCCAGCAGTTTATGGTGGCAGGGGGGCTACGAGCAGTACTTC.

This clone was seen just once. This chain uses TRBV10-2 with TRBJ1-1, with a tentative D call TRBD1 (6 bases). Germline V gene sequence: CDR1 WSHSY, CDR2 SAAADI. The CDR3 totals 15 residues. The V end lost 3 bases, the J end lost 0 bases, and 11 bases lay between the germline ends. This CDR3 reads CASSDRTGMNTEAFF. In DNA form, the CDR3 reads TGCGCCAGCAGTGATCGCACAGGGATGAACACTGAAGCTTTCTTT.

This chain joins TRBV7-9 and TRBJ1-2, with 8 bases matching TRBD1. The CDR3 is 15 amino acids. V lost 1 base and J lost 0; bases outside the gene matches: 1. Looked up from germline, CDR1 is SEHNR and CDR2 is FQNEAQ (reference sequence). CDR3: CASSLGGQANYGYTF. CDR3 DNA: TGTGCCAGCAGCTTAGGGGGACAGGCTAACTATGGCTACACCTTC. Together with reference TRBV7-9 and TRBJ1-2, the CDR3 gives the full variable domain: DTGVSQNPRHKITKRGQNVTFRCDPISEHNRLYWYRQTLGQGPEFLTYFQNEAQLEKSRLLSDRFSAERPKGSFSTLEIQRTEQGDSAMYLCASSLGGQANYGYTFGSGTRLTVV.

The chain links TRBV10-3 to TRBJ1-3; 9 bases map to TRBD1. J lost 0 bases, V lost 0 bases, and 3 bases had no gene match. The CDR3 spans 17 residues. Germline V CDR1 and CDR2: ENHRY, SYGVKD. In nucleotides, the CDR3 is TGTGCCATCAGTGAGTCTTTGACAGGGGGCTCTGGAAACACCATATATTTT. Its translation: CAISESLTGGSGNTIYF.

The chain has TRBV4-3 and TRBJ2-6; TRBD2 might be the D (5 bases). This CDR3 spans 15 amino acids. The V gene lost 1 base and the J gene lost 3 bases, with 7 bases spanning the gap. The V gene's germline CDR1 is LGHNA and CDR2 YSLEER. CDR3 protein: CASSQVRDGANVLTF. CDR3 nucleotide sequence: TGCGCCAGCAGCCAAGTGAGGGATGGGGCCAACGTCCTGACTTTC.

This clone was found a few times. This chain joins TRBV10-2 and TRBJ2-7; D perhaps matches TRBD2 (5 bases). CDR3 length equals 12 residues. CDR1 and CDR2 from the germline V gene are WSHSY and SAAADI. The V end lost 8 bases, the J end lost 1 base, and 9 bases lay between the germline ends. CDR3 region: CASRTSSYEQYF. In nucleotides, the CDR3 is TGCGCCAGCCGGACTTCTTCCTACGAGCAGTACTTC.

This clone has more than one count but fewer than ten. The chain employs TRBV12-5 and TRBJ1-1, with D perhaps TRBD1 (6 bases). This CDR3 comprises 12 residues. Trimming stripped 6 bases from V and 8 bases from J, with 13 bases between. Germline V gene data show CDR1 as LGHNT and CDR2 as FRNRAP. The CDR3 reads CASGTLTGEAFF. The DNA for the CDR3 is TGTGCTAGTGGCACGCTAACAGGGGAAGCTTTCTTT.

The chain employs TRBV21-1 and TRBJ1-1; the table's D call TRBD1 went unverified against the DNA. TRBV21-1 is a known pseudogene. The CDR3 totals 13 residues. Written as DNA, the CDR3 is TGTGCCAGCACAGGGGATCCGAACACTGAAGCTTTCTTT. Protein sequence: CASTGDPNTEAFF.

This clone came up once. This rearrangement joins TRBV2 to TRBJ2-3; 11 bases match TRBD2. CDR3 length: 16 amino acids. Germline V gene lookup returns CDR1 SNHLY and CDR2 FYNNEI. V shed 5 bases, J shed 0 bases, and the junction held 4 bases outside the gene matches. DNA of the CDR3: TGTGCCAGCAGTTTAGCGGGGGGGTACAGCACAGATACGCAGTATTTT. It translates to CASSLAGGYSTDTQYF.

The chain combines TRBV18 with TRBJ1-6; 7 bases line up with TRBD1. J lost 7 bases, V lost 3 bases, and 9 bases had no gene match. CDR1 KGHSH and CDR2 LQKENI come from the germline V gene. CDR3 length: 16 residues. CDR3: CASSPRTGVFNSPLHF. CDR3 bases: TGTGCCAGCTCACCTAGGACAGGCGTTTTCAATTCACCCCTCCACTTT.

The rearrangement joins TRBV21-1 to TRBJ1-2. TRBV21-1 is assigned pseudogene status. This CDR3 contains 11 residues. CDR3 in amino acids: CASTSRRTYTF. CDR3 nucleotide sequence: TGTGCCAGCACCTCCCGGCGGACTTACACCTTC.

The rearrangement uses TRBV2 and TRBJ1-1; tentatively, D is TRBD1 (5 bases). This CDR3 has 14 residues. Germline V gives CDR1 SNHLY, CDR2 FYNNEI. Trimming stripped 6 bases from V and 4 bases from J, with 15 bases between. Written as DNA, the CDR3 is TGTGCCAGCAGGATAGGGGAGGGAGGCACTGAAGCTTTCTTT. This codes for CASRIGEGGTEAFF. Based on the CDR3 plus reference TRBV2 and TRBJ1-1, the full variable domain is EPEVTQTPSHQVTQMGQEVILRCVPISNHLYFYWYRQILGQKVEFLVSFYNNEISEKSEIFDDQFSVERPDGSNFTLKIRSTKLEDSAMYFCASRIGEGGTEAFFGQGTRLTVV.

This clone was detected once. The J gene is TRBJ1-2, the V gene TRBV4-1, with D possibly TRBD1 on 6 matching bases. The germline CDR1 and CDR2 sequences are MGHRA and YSYEKL. Trimming took off 1 base at V and 7 bases at J, with 13 bases between the two ends. The CDR3 sequence is 14 residues long. CDR3 nucleotide sequence: TGCGCCAGCAGCCAAGTCCTGACAGGCGGTGGCTACACCTTC. Translated, it gives CASSQVLTGGGYTF.

The J gene is TRBJ2-1, the V gene TRBV3-1 (or the pseudogene TRBV3-2), with D possibly being TRBD2 (5 bases). CDR1 is LGHDT, CDR2 YNNKEL, per germline (reference sequence). The length of the CDR3 is 17 residues. Trimming shortened V by 4 bases and J by 0 bases, and 16 bases separated the two germline ends. CDR3 residues: CASSPLSGGSSYNEQFF. The CDR3 DNA sequence: TGTGCCAGCAGCCCGCTAAGCGGTGGTAGCTCCTACAATGAGCAGTTCTTC.

This chain uses TRBV7-2 with TRBJ2-2; 10 bases agree with TRBD2. CDR3 length equals 14 residues. With V trimmed by 5 bases and J by 8 bases, 5 bases remained unmatched. Per germline, CDR1 SGHTA and CDR2 FQGNSA. CDR3 amino acids: CASSSGLAAGELFF. In nucleotides, the CDR3 is TGTGCCAGCAGCAGCGGACTAGCGGCTGGGGAGCTGTTTTTT.

This clone is medium-sized (0.01 to 0.1%) by share. In DNA, the CDR3 is TGTGCCTCCACCCGGACAGATTACACTGAAGCTTTCTTT. Encoded protein: CASTRTDYTEAFF. The rearrangement links TRBV10-3 to TRBJ1-1; D is possibly TRBD1 (6 bases). The CDR3 extends over 13 amino acids. With 11 bases removed from V and 3 bases from J, the gap between germline ends came to 16 bases. Looked up from germline, CDR1 is ENHRY and CDR2 is SYGVKD.

This rearrangement joins TRBV9 to TRBJ2-2; D is possibly TRBD1 (7 bases). The CDR3 loop spans 14 amino acids. Trimming removed 7 bases from V and 5 bases from J, with 15 bases in between. Germline values: CDR1 SGDLS, CDR2 YYNGEE. The CDR3, as DNA: TGTGCCAGCGGGATGGAGGGGGCGACCGGGGAGCTGTTTTTT. As protein: CASGMEGATGELFF.

V and J are TRBV20-1 and TRBJ2-1, with D uncertain. CDR3 length: 11 amino acids. The V and J ends lost 6 bases and 9 bases respectively, with 12 bases between them. CDR1 and CDR2 from the germline V gene are DFQATT and SNEGSKA (reference sequence). DNA for the CDR3: TGCAGTGCAAAGAGGACGTTTGAGCAGTTCTTC. Translating it yields CSAKRTFEQFF.

The chain combines TRBV12-5 with TRBJ1-5; possible D gene TRBD1, 5 bases. Germline V gene lookup returns CDR1 LGHNT and CDR2 FRNRAP. The CDR3 is 12 residues long. V shed 6 bases and J shed 6 bases, with 9 bases lying between them. The CDR3 reads CASGEGFQPQHF. The CDR3 nucleotides read TGTGCTAGTGGGGAGGGGTTTCAGCCCCAGCATTTT.

In nucleotides, the CDR3 is TGCGCCAGCAGTCCGGACGGAAACACCATATATTTT. Its protein product is CASSPDGNTIYF. The chain links TRBV5-1 to TRBJ1-3, with D hard to call. The CDR3 is 12 residues long. Germline V gene lookup returns CDR1 SGHRS and CDR2 YFSETQ. V shed 5 bases and J shed 4 bases, with 7 bases lying between them.

The chain is built from TRBV15 and TRBJ1-6; 7 bases align to TRBD1. Germline CDR1 and CDR2: LNHNV and YYDKDF (reference sequence). V dropped 2 bases and J dropped 5; count of bases not matched to a gene: 0. There are 14 residues in the CDR3. CDR3 sequence reads: CATSRTGDNSPLHF. For the CDR3, the DNA is TGTGCCACCAGCAGAACAGGGGATAATTCACCCCTCCACTTT. Complete variable domain (other parts from reference TRBV15 and TRBJ1-6): DAMVIQNPRYQVTQFGKPVTLSCSQTLNHNVMYWYQQKSSQAPKLLFHYYDKDFNNEADTPDNFQSRRPNTSFCFLDIRSPGLGDTAMYLCATSRTGDNSPLHFGNGTRLTVT.